One and the same sample provided the 27 T cell receptor beta chains below, sequenced in a study of human T cells and chemical hapten exposure. Time point meaning: patch test 1, 2 weeks after DPC sensitization. The sample's treatment: therapeutic diphenylcyclopropenone sensitization with weekly scalp DPC. TCRdb re-called the RACE reads with MiXCR, one entry per CDR3 protein. The sample has 80,000 to 100,000 distinct CDR3 sequences, around 12% seen once. The sample consisted of whole blood, taken in connection with sensitization to the hapten diphenylcyclopropenone (DPC). Every receptor here comes from a woman between 40 and 55 years old with alopecia areata. Some clones in this sample may be carry-over from other donors' samples.

CDR3 in DNA: TGTGCCAGCAGCTTATTTACGCGATACACCGGGGAGCTGTTTTTT. Translating gives CASSLFTRYTGELFF. The rearrangement links TRBV7-2 to TRBJ2-2; D uncertain. The germline V and J ends were trimmed by 2 bases and 3 bases, with 10 bases remaining between them. The CDR3 spans 15 residues. Germline V CDR1 and CDR2: SGHTA, FQGNSA.

About this clonotype: One end of the junction does not line up with germline, which may come from a read error. This chain joins TRBV7-7 and TRBJ2-3, with 14 positions matching TRBD2. The length of the CDR3 is 16 residues. Germline V gene lookup returns CDR1 SSHAT and CDR2 FNYEAQ (reference sequence). The CDR3 coding sequence is TGTGCTAGCAGCACCGGCCCGGGACTAGCGGGAGCTGCGCAGTATTTT. Protein product: CASSTGPGLAGAAQYF.

This clonotype was picked up a small number of times. The CDR3 DNA is TGTGCCAGCAGTCGAAACAGGGGCGATGAGCAGTTCTTC. Its translation is CASSRNRGDEQFF. The V gene is TRBV28, the J gene TRBJ2-1, with TRBD1 matching 7 bases. Germline CDR1 reads MDHEN; CDR2 reads SYDVKM. This CDR3 spans 13 amino acids. V was pared by 5 bases and J by 8 bases, with 6 bases of the junction left unmatched.

The gene calls are TRBV5-1 and TRBJ2-4; D may be TRBD1 (6 bases). Germline CDR1 reads SGHRS; CDR2 reads YFSETQ. Trimming removed 4 bases from V and 8 bases from J, with 16 bases in between. CDR3 size: 14 residues. Written as DNA, the CDR3 is TGCGCCAGCAGCCAGGGGCGCGGTCGGGACATTCAGTACTTC. This encodes CASSQGRGRDIQYF.

This clonotype appeared a few times. This chain uses TRBV29-1 with TRBJ2-5; possibly TRBD1 or TRBD2 for D (5 bases each). Trimming shortened V by 7 bases and J by 3 bases, and 15 bases separated the two germline ends. The CDR3 extends over 13 amino acids. The germline CDR1 and CDR2 sequences are SQVTM and ANQGSEA. The CDR3 DNA is TGCAGCGCGGCTGGGACGGTCAAAGAGACCCAGTACTTC. Translation gives CSAAGTVKETQYF.

This clonotype was observed at least ten times. The V gene is TRBV6-5, the J gene TRBJ2-5; D is uncertain. The CDR3 totals 13 residues. Germline V gene data show CDR1 as MNHEY and CDR2 as SVGAGI. Trimming cost V 5 bases and J 3 bases, with 10 bases left between them. The CDR3 here is CASSHRVEETQYF. The CDR3 DNA is TGTGCCAGCAGTCACAGAGTTGAAGAGACCCAGTACTTC.

This clonotype was observed a few times. V and J are TRBV7-9 and TRBJ2-5, with unresolved D. Looked up from germline, CDR1 is SEHNR and CDR2 is FQNEAQ (reference sequence). The CDR3 runs to 13 residues. V was trimmed by 5 bases and J by 4 bases, leaving 11 bases between them. Here the CDR3 reads CASSRIERETQYF. CDR3 nucleotides: TGTGCCAGCAGCCGGATCGAACGAGAGACCCAGTACTTC.

The chain combines TRBV5-1 with TRBJ2-3; TRBD1 agrees at 12 bases. Trimming cost V 3 bases and J 7 bases; bases outside gene matches: 9. There are 16 residues in the CDR3. The V gene's germline CDR1 is SGHRS and CDR2 YFSETQ. The CDR3 DNA sequence: TGCGCCAGCAGCTCGGGACAGGGGGCTAAGACTAATACGCAGTATTTT. Translation: CASSSGQGAKTNTQYF.

Only a few counts were recorded for this clonotype. The chain couples TRBV18 to TRBJ1-5, with 7 bases that match TRBD1. The J segment lost 6 bases and the V segment lost 1 base, leaving 9 bases of the junction unmatched. The CDR3 extends over 16 amino acids. Germline CDR1 KGHSH, CDR2 LQKENI. The CDR3: CASSPRAQGTGQPQHF. In DNA form, the CDR3 reads TGTGCCAGCTCACCACGCGCACAGGGGACCGGTCAGCCCCAGCATTTT.

The V call is TRBV28, the J call TRBJ1-2; D remains ambiguous. The CDR3 is made up of 12 amino acids. V was trimmed by 4 bases and J by 5 bases, leaving 8 bases between them. The germline gives CDR1 MDHEN, CDR2 SYDVKM. DNA for the CDR3: TGTGCCAGCAGTTCGCCAGCGTATGGCTACACCTTC. This translates into CASSSPAYGYTF.

The chain has TRBV29-1 and TRBJ1-5, with 7 bases fitting TRBD1. V lost 4 bases to trimming and J lost 3 bases; unmatched junction nucleotides: 3. The CDR3 totals 13 residues. Per the germline V gene, CDR1 is SQVTM and CDR2 is ANQGSEA. CDR3: CSVATGTNQPQHF. CDR3 nucleotide sequence: TGCAGCGTTGCGACAGGGACCAATCAGCCCCAGCATTTT. The whole variable domain, filled in from reference TRBV29-1 and TRBJ1-5, reads SAVISQKPSRDICQRGTSLTIQCQVDSQVTMMFWYRQQPGQSLTLIATANQGSEATYESGFVIDKFPISRPNLTFSTLTVSNMSPEDSSIYLCSVATGTNQPQHFGDGTRLSIL.

The J gene is TRBJ2-2, the V gene TRBV15; the match to TRBD1 covers 9 bases. V was clipped by 5 bases and J by 5 bases; unmatched bases: 6. This CDR3 has 15 residues. Germline values: CDR1 LNHNV, CDR2 YYDKDF (reference sequence). CDR3 in DNA: TGTGCCACCAGCGCCGGGGACAGGGATACCGGGGAGCTGTTTTTT. Encoded protein: CATSAGDRDTGELFF.

This clonotype was observed many times. V and J are TRBV6-2 or TRBV6-3 and TRBJ2-2; D is unresolved. Trimming shortened V by 6 bases and J by 5 bases, and 10 bases separated the two germline ends. This CDR3 contains 13 residues. Germline V lookup: CDR1 MNHEY, CDR2 SVGEGT. The CDR3 loop reads CASSPGRTGELFF. The CDR3 DNA is TGTGCCAGCAGCCCTGGGCGTACCGGGGAGCTGTTTTTT.

The chain combines TRBV6-6 with TRBJ2-2, with D perhaps matching TRBD1 (5 bases). Germline lookup yields CDR1 MNHNY and CDR2 SVGAGI (reference sequence). The CDR3 contains 13 residues. With 6 bases removed from V and 6 bases from J, the gap between germline ends came to 11 bases. The CDR3 protein is CASRVVGAGELFF. CDR3 coding DNA: TGTGCCAGCAGAGTAGTAGGGGCCGGGGAGCTGTTTTTT.

In its sample, this clonotype was seen many times. This rearrangement joins TRBV6-6 to TRBJ1-2; TRBD1 agrees at 7 bases. The germline gives CDR1 MNHNY, CDR2 SVGAGI (reference sequence). The CDR3 extends over 15 amino acids. V lost 3 bases, J lost 4 bases, and 8 bases stayed unmatched. CDR3 loop: CASSYTPTGTYGYTF. CDR3 nucleotides: TGTGCCAGCAGTTATACCCCGACAGGGACCTATGGCTACACCTTC.

The sample holds a few counts of this clonotype. The gene calls are TRBV12-3 or TRBV12-4 and TRBJ2-2, with 8 positions matching TRBD2. The CDR3 consists of 14 residues. V lost 6 bases and J lost 5; bases outside the gene matches: 5. CDR3 sequence: CASRTSEPTGELFF. Here the CDR3 DNA reads TGTGCCAGCAGGACTAGCGAGCCTACCGGGGAGCTGTTTTTT.

This clonotype turned up a few times. The chain couples TRBV5-5 to TRBJ2-2, with TRBD2 matching 7 bases. Germline-derived CDR1 and CDR2 are SGHKS and YYEKEE (reference sequence). V shed 1 base, J shed 2 bases, and the junction held 11 bases outside the gene matches. The CDR3 runs to 18 residues. The chain's CDR3 is CASSLSSLAAINTGELFF. In DNA, the CDR3 is TGTGCCAGCAGCTTGTCTTCTCTAGCGGCCATTAACACCGGGGAGCTGTTTTTT.

This clonotype was recorded a few times. J is TRBJ1-1 and V is TRBV12-3 or TRBV12-4; no reliable D call. The CDR3 has 13 amino acids. V shed 8 bases and J shed 0 bases, with 10 bases lying between them. The DNA for the CDR3 is TGTGCCAGCGGTCAGGCCGTGAACACTGAAGCTTTCTTT. The encoded protein is CASGQAVNTEAFF.

This clonotype appeared many times. The V gene is TRBV4-3, the J gene TRBJ2-1, with D possibly called TRBD1 or TRBD2 (5 bases each). V was shortened by 0 bases and J by 7 bases, with 10 bases between the two germline ends. CDR1 is LGHNA, CDR2 YSLEER, per germline. The CDR3 sequence is 14 residues long. The CDR3 sequence is CASSQDRGNNEQFF. In DNA, the CDR3 is TGCGCCAGCAGCCAAGACCGGGGCAATAATGAGCAGTTCTTC.

The chain combines TRBV7-9 with TRBJ1-5; D unclear. CDR1 SEHNR and CDR2 FQNEAQ come from the germline V gene (reference sequence). This CDR3 spans 15 amino acids. Trimming took 1 base from V and 7 from J, leaving 14 bases between them. For the CDR3, the DNA is TGTGCCAGCAGCTTAGATGGGCACGGACGGCAGCCCCAGCATTTT. Translated, it gives CASSLDGHGRQPQHF.

This chain connects TRBV7-2 to TRBJ2-5; D unresolved. The CDR3 length is 15 residues. V lost 5 bases and J 3 bases, leaving 16 bases between the germline ends. Germline V gene data show CDR1 as SGHTA and CDR2 as FQGNSA. DNA of the CDR3: TGTGCCAGCAGCCCCCGGTACCTCAGAAAAGAGACCCAGTACTTC. This gives the protein CASSPRYLRKETQYF. Variable domain in full (rest from reference TRBV7-2 and TRBJ2-5): GAGVSQSPSNKVTEKGKDVELRCDPISGHTALYWYRQSLGQGLEFLIYFQGNSAPDKSGLPSDRFSAERTGGSVSTLTIQRTQQEDSAVYLCASSPRYLRKETQYFGPGTRLLVL.

This clonotype was recorded at least ten times. The chain recombines TRBV30 with TRBJ1-2, with 12 bases lining up with TRBD1. This CDR3 contains 16 residues. After removal of 7 bases from V and 8 bases from J, the junction contained 17 bases not matched to a gene. Germline CDR1 and CDR2: GTSNPN and SVGIG (reference sequence). CDR3 region: CAFLRSTGQGAQGYTF. DNA for the CDR3: TGTGCCTTTCTCAGGAGTACGGGACAGGGGGCGCAAGGCTACACCTTC.

This clonotype has a handful of counts. The chain joins TRBV6-6 to TRBJ1-2; 7 positions match TRBD1. This CDR3 has 14 amino acids. Germline V gene sequence: CDR1 MNHNY, CDR2 SVGAGI (reference sequence). J was trimmed by 8 bases and V by 7 bases; bases with no gene match: 13. The CDR3 region has the DNA TGTGCCAGCATTCCAACTAGGGACAGAGGCGGCTACACCTTC. Its translation: CASIPTRDRGGYTF.

V gene TRBV3-1 combines with J gene TRBJ1-4; no clear D. This CDR3 is 15 amino acids long. Per the germline V gene, CDR1 is LGHDT and CDR2 is YNNKEL (reference sequence). V gave up 3 bases and J gave up 1 base, with 9 bases separating them. The CDR3, as DNA: TGTGCCAGCAGCCATAACCCGGGAACTAATGAAAAACTGTTTTTT. It specifies CASSHNPGTNEKLFF.

The chain links TRBV7-3 to TRBJ2-7, with unresolved D. V was clipped by 5 bases and J by 1 base, with 9 bases between them. The CDR3 sequence is 13 residues long. Per germline, CDR1 SGHTA and CDR2 FQGTGA. The CDR3 protein is CASSPAPSYEQYF. The CDR3 nucleotides read TGTGCCAGCAGCCCGGCGCCTTCCTACGAGCAGTACTTC.

J is TRBJ2-7 and V is TRBV7-2; 10 positions match TRBD1. Germline V gene sequence: CDR1 SGHTA, CDR2 FQGNSA. The CDR3 length is 16 residues. V shed 4 bases and J 1 base; nucleotides not matched to a gene: 7. In DNA, the CDR3 is TGTGCCAGCAGCTCTTCGGGACAGGGGCGTTCCTACGAGCAGTACTTC. Amino acids: CASSSSGQGRSYEQYF.

This clonotype has just a few counts. V and J are TRBV6-2 or TRBV6-3 and TRBJ1-1; D possibly corresponds to TRBD1 (5 bases). CDR3 size: 13 residues. Germline lookup yields CDR1 MNHEY and CDR2 SVGEGT. Trimming stripped 3 bases from V and 7 bases from J, with 12 bases between. CDR3 in DNA: TGTGCCAGCAGTTATAATCTGGGACTTGAAGCTTTCTTT. Translation: CASSYNLGLEAFF.